This T cell receptor beta chain was captured by sequencing in a study of T cells in Graves' hyperthyroidism and ophthalmopathy. It was RNA transcripts that yielded the amplified TCR beta CDR3 regions. An initial round of RT-PCR targeting the TCR CDR3 relied on the HTBI primer set. From the multiplex PCR reads, TCRdb called clonotypes with MiXCR, one entry per CDR3 protein. The sample consists of roughly 300,000 distinct CDR3 sequences, less than 30% of them appearing once. Newly diagnosed hyperthyroidism, duration under 2 months, in patients aged 18 to 65. This clonotype showed up many times. CDR1 and CDR2 from the germline V gene are SEHNR and FQNEAQ (reference sequence). CDR3 length equals 15 residues. V lost 6 bases, J lost 3 bases, and 10 bases stayed unmatched.

The sample comprised blood. The receptor's source is a man aged 40-49 years with Graves' hyperthyroidism that later progressed to Graves' ophthalmopathy. This chain links TRBV7-9 with TRBJ2-7; 8 nucleotides align to TRBD2. The CDR3 coding sequence is TGTGCCAGCAGGGGGGGCAGCGGGAGTCGCTACGAGCAGTACTTC. This codes for CASRGGSGSRYEQYF.